The 32 T cell receptor beta chains given below trace back to one sample, sequenced in a study of T cell changes during pregnancy in multiple sclerosis (dated by TCRdb to the late 2010s). Library prep was done by the immunoSEQ multiplex PCR assay. As stored in TCRdb, this immuneACCESS dataset retains in-frame rearrangements with V and J assigned. A fraction of the clones does not appear; measured against another copy, unresolved V genes explain less than half of the discrepancy, and the remainder lacks a known reason. In all, the sample holds approximately 40,000 clones, and roughly 92% of those were seen once. The top ten clones comprise less than 0.8% of the sample. The sequencing here drew on CD4+ T cells from peripheral blood mononuclear cells, taken before pregnancy. The receptors were sampled from a female donor with multiple sclerosis, enrolled in a pregnancy study.

This chain uses TRBV4-2 with TRBJ1-3, with TRBD1 matching over 8 bases. CDR3 length: 16 amino acids. Germline V gene data show CDR1 as LGHNA and CDR2 as YNFKEQ. The J segment lost 5 bases and the V segment lost 1 base, leaving 7 bases of the junction unmatched. This CDR3 reads CASSQAWTGKRNTIYF. CDR3 nucleotide sequence: TGTGCCAGCAGCCAAGCCTGGACAGGGAAAAGAAACACCATATATTTT.

The chain couples TRBV19 to TRBJ2-1; no clear D. The V end lost 4 bases, the J end lost 10 bases, and 20 bases lay between the germline ends. Germline V gives CDR1 LNHDA, CDR2 SQIVND (reference sequence). CDR3 length: 15 amino acids. In DNA form, the CDR3 reads TGTGCCAGTAGTAAGGAGCTTTCACCACCTTCAGAGCAGTTCTTC. Translation: CASSKELSPPSEQFF.

The chain joins TRBV5-5 to TRBJ2-5; the D gene is possibly TRBD2 (7 bases). The CDR3 sequence is 17 residues long. V was shortened by 0 bases and J by 4 bases, with 19 bases between the two germline ends. CDR1 is SGHKS, CDR2 YYEKEE, per germline (reference sequence). The CDR3 loop is CASSLDLLALGGETQYF. CDR3 coding DNA: TGTGCCAGCAGCTTGGACTTACTAGCGCTAGGGGGAGAGACCCAGTACTTC.

V usage is TRBV28 and J usage is TRBJ2-7; D is undetermined. CDR1 and CDR2 (germline): MDHEN, SYDVKM. With 6 bases removed from V and 5 bases from J, the gap between germline ends came to 8 bases. This CDR3 has 11 amino acids. The DNA for the CDR3 is TGTGCCAGCAGCCTACGTGACGAGCAGTACTTC. This sequence encodes CASSLRDEQYF.

CDR3 sequence (DNA): TGTGCCAGTAGGACATCGAACACCGGGGAGCTGTTTTTT. The encoded protein is CASRTSNTGELFF. This chain uses TRBV27 with TRBJ2-2, with D possibly being TRBD1 (5 bases). This CDR3 comprises 13 residues. V was cut by 9 bases and J by 0 bases, with 8 bases left in between. Germline V CDR1 and CDR2: MNHEY, SMNVEV (reference sequence).

V is TRBV6-1 and J is TRBJ2-7; D perhaps matches TRBD1 (6 bases). The CDR3 totals 12 residues. Germline-derived CDR1 and CDR2 are MNHNS and SASEGT. Trimming took 6 bases from V and 1 from J, leaving 7 bases between them. CDR3 coding DNA: TGTGCCAGCAGCAGGGGTTCCTACGAGCAGTACTTC. This gives the protein CASSRGSYEQYF.

V gene TRBV27 combines with J gene TRBJ2-7, with 7 bases identical to TRBD1. This CDR3 contains 13 residues. With V trimmed by 4 bases and J by 2 bases, 2 bases remained unmatched. CDR1 and CDR2 from the germline V gene are MNHEY and SMNVEV (reference sequence). Here the CDR3 reads CASSYQGAYEQYF. As DNA, the CDR3 is TGTGCCAGCAGTTACCAGGGGGCCTACGAGCAGTACTTC.

DNA for the CDR3: TGTGCCAGCACTTTCATAGCGGGCTACAATGAGCAGTTCTTC. Encoded protein: CASTFIAGYNEQFF. The V gene is TRBV6-1, the J gene TRBJ2-1, with 7 nucleotides matching TRBD2. Looked up from germline, CDR1 is MNHNS and CDR2 is SASEGT. V gave up 7 bases and J gave up 3 bases; unmatched junction bases: 6. This CDR3 comprises 14 residues.

The rearrangement joins TRBV28 to TRBJ2-3, with D perhaps TRBD1 (6 bases). CDR3 length: 14 amino acids. Trimming stripped 6 bases from V and 0 bases from J, with 10 bases between. Germline CDR1 and CDR2: MDHEN and SYDVKM. CDR3 sequence: CASRTGHSTDTQYF. Here the CDR3 DNA reads TGTGCCAGCAGGACAGGTCATAGCACAGATACGCAGTATTTT.

The chain combines TRBV25-1 with TRBJ2-3; 9 bases fit TRBD2. Per the germline V gene, CDR1 is MGHDK and CDR2 is SYGVNS. This CDR3 has 15 amino acids. Trimming removed 7 bases from V and 5 bases from J; junction bases left unmatched: 10. The CDR3 DNA reads as TGTGCCAGCACCGATAGCGGGAGACAGGTAGATACGCAGTATTTT. Translating gives CASTDSGRQVDTQYF.

The chain couples TRBV29-1 to TRBJ2-7; possible D gene TRBD1, 6 bases. V lost 2 bases to trimming and J lost 3 bases, with 8 bases between them. The CDR3 consists of 12 residues. Germline CDR1 reads SQVTM; CDR2 reads ANQGSEA. CDR3 nucleotides: TGCAGCGTTGAACGAGGGGGCTACGAGCAGTACTTC. This encodes CSVERGGYEQYF.

The chain has TRBV27 and TRBJ1-2, with D tentatively TRBD1 (5 bases). This CDR3 has 13 amino acids. CDR1 MNHEY and CDR2 SMNVEV come from the germline V gene (reference sequence). Trimming pared 6 bases from V and 7 bases from J, leaving 15 bases between. The CDR3 sequence is CASSSYGGPGYTF. The CDR3 region has the DNA TGTGCCAGCAGCTCCTACGGGGGTCCTGGCTACACCTTC.

CDR3 DNA: TGCGCCAGCTCGCCTCGGGGTTCGGTCTCTGGAAACACCATATATTTT. Protein sequence: CASSPRGSVSGNTIYF. This rearrangement joins TRBV4-3 to TRBJ1-3; D gene uncertain. V was pared by 8 bases and J by 0 bases, with 17 bases between. The CDR3 runs 16 residues. CDR1 and CDR2 (germline): LGHNA, YSLEER.

The chain has TRBV7-9 and TRBJ2-3; D uncertain. CDR1 SEHNR and CDR2 FQNEAQ come from the germline V gene (reference sequence). CDR3 length: 13 amino acids. The V and J ends lost 8 bases and 5 bases respectively, with 14 bases between them. The CDR3 sequence: CASQHPPGDTQYF. DNA of the CDR3: TGTGCCAGCCAACACCCCCCGGGAGATACGCAGTATTTT.

This clone was counted a few times. The rearrangement uses TRBV2 and TRBJ1-1, with unresolved D. V lost 6 bases and J 7 bases, leaving 15 bases between the germline ends. This CDR3 has 13 amino acids. Germline V gene lookup returns CDR1 SNHLY and CDR2 FYNNEI. CDR3 loop: CASSRGLRSEAFF. The DNA for the CDR3 is TGTGCCAGCAGCCGTGGACTCCGGAGTGAAGCTTTCTTT. The complete variable domain, with remaining parts taken from reference TRBV2 and TRBJ1-1, reads EPEVTQTPSHQVTQMGQEVILRCVPISNHLYFYWYRQILGQKVEFLVSFYNNEISEKSEIFDDQFSVERPDGSNFTLKIRSTKLEDSAMYFCASSRGLRSEAFFGQGTRLTVV.

The chain couples TRBV28 to TRBJ2-1; a possible D gene is TRBD2 (7 bases). CDR1 is MDHEN and CDR2 is SYDVKM in the germline V gene. CDR3 size: 15 residues. V was trimmed by 3 bases and J by 6 bases, leaving 15 bases between them. The CDR3 coding sequence is TGTGCCAGCAGTTTCCTTCTAGGGGGGGGCAATGAGCAGTTCTTC. Its translation: CASSFLLGGGNEQFF.

This clone is medium-sized. The gene calls are TRBV6-5 and TRBJ1-2; 10 nucleotides line up with TRBD1. The CDR3 length is 14 residues. Germline CDR1 MNHEY, CDR2 SVGAGI. Losses at the gene ends were 7 bases for V and 7 bases for J; bases not matched to a gene: 9. CDR3 region: CASKARQGARGYTF. The CDR3 coding sequence is TGTGCCAGCAAAGCCCGACAGGGGGCTCGTGGCTACACCTTC.

CDR3 residues: CASSSGGGPNTEAFF. In DNA form, the CDR3 reads TGTGCCAGCAGCTCGGGCGGGGGGCCGAACACTGAAGCTTTCTTT. The chain recombines TRBV5-4 with TRBJ1-1, with a tentative D call TRBD1 (6 bases). The germline V and J ends were trimmed by 3 bases and 1 base, with 13 bases remaining between them. Germline values: CDR1 SGHNT, CDR2 YYREEE (reference sequence). The length of the CDR3 is 15 residues.

The chain links TRBV7-2 to TRBJ2-3, with TRBD2 matching 12 bases. V shed 1 base, J shed 5 bases, and the junction held 1 base outside the gene matches. Germline values: CDR1 SGHTA, CDR2 FQGNSA. The CDR3 runs 15 residues. CDR3 sequence (DNA): TGTGCCAGCAGCTTAGGGGGACTAGCGGGAGATACGCAGTATTTT. It translates to CASSLGGLAGDTQYF. Based on the CDR3 plus reference TRBV7-2 and TRBJ2-3, the full variable domain is GAGVSQSPSNKVTEKGKDVELRCDPISGHTALYWYRQSLGQGLEFLIYFQGNSAPDKSGLPSDRFSAERTGGSVSTLTIQRTQQEDSAVYLCASSLGGLAGDTQYFGPGTRLTVL.

The rearrangement uses TRBV11-2 and TRBJ2-5, with 10 nucleotides matching TRBD1. This CDR3 is 14 amino acids long. After removal of 5 bases from V and 4 bases from J, the junction contained 4 bases not matched to a gene. Germline CDR1 reads SGHAT; CDR2 reads FQNNGV. As DNA, the CDR3 is TGTGCCAGCAGCCAAGGGGACAGGGGAGAGACCCAGTACTTC. This translates into CASSQGDRGETQYF. Full variable domain (missing parts from reference TRBV11-2 and TRBJ2-5): EAGVAQSPRYKIIEKRQSVAFWCNPISGHATLYWYQQILGQGPKLLIQFQNNGVVDDSQLPKDRFSAERLKGVDSTLKIQPAKLEDSAVYLCASSQGDRGETQYFGPGTRLLVL.

This chain connects TRBV5-1 to TRBJ2-7; 7 bases are a match to TRBD1. The V gene's germline CDR1 is SGHRS and CDR2 YFSETQ. CDR3 size: 12 residues. Trimming removed 3 bases from V and 6 bases from J; junction bases left unmatched: 3. CDR3 amino acids: CASSSDRVEQYF. Here the CDR3 DNA reads TGCGCCAGCAGCTCAGACAGGGTCGAGCAGTACTTC. The full variable domain, in which reference TRBV5-1 and TRBJ2-7 provide the parts outside the CDR3, is KAGVTQTPRYLIKTRGQQVTLSCSPISGHRSVSWYQQTPGQGLQFLFEYFSETQRNKGNFPGRFSGRQFSNSRSEMNVSTLELGDSALYLCASSSDRVEQYFGPGTRLTVT.

The chain employs TRBV28 and TRBJ2-1; 10 bases are shared with TRBD2. CDR1 and CDR2 (germline): MDHEN, SYDVKM. The ends lost 7 bases at V and 4 bases at J; junction bases unmatched: 7. This CDR3 spans 15 amino acids. CDR3 DNA sequence: TGTGCCAGCACGCCCACTAGCGGGACTTACAATGAGCAGTTCTTC. Translated: CASTPTSGTYNEQFF.

The rearrangement uses TRBV7-2 and TRBJ2-7; 11 bases match TRBD2. The V gene's germline CDR1 is SGHTA and CDR2 FQGNSA. J gave up 0 bases and V 4 bases, and 14 bases lay outside the gene matches. There are 19 residues in the CDR3. DNA for the CDR3: TGTGCCAGCAGCTACATCGGGACTAGCGGAGGATTGAGCTCCTACGAGCAGTACTTC. Translating gives CASSYIGTSGGLSSYEQYF.

V and J are TRBV28 and TRBJ2-7; perhaps TRBD2 as D (7 bases). The V and J ends lost 8 bases and 2 bases respectively, with 13 bases between them. The germline CDR1 and CDR2 sequences are MDHEN and SYDVKM. The CDR3 is made up of 13 amino acids. For the CDR3, the DNA is TGTGCCAGCTGGGGGGGCGGTACCTACGAGCAGTACTTC. Translated: CASWGGGTYEQYF.

V and J are TRBV28 and TRBJ1-5; 7 positions match TRBD1. CDR3 length: 12 residues. CDR1 and CDR2 from the germline V gene are MDHEN and SYDVKM. The ends lost 10 bases at V and 6 bases at J; junction bases unmatched: 6. CDR3 region: CAIRGGGQPQHF. The CDR3 nucleotides read TGTGCCATCAGGGGGGGAGGTCAGCCCCAGCATTTT.

This rearrangement joins TRBV28 to TRBJ2-1, with 13 bases lining up with TRBD2. Unmatched junction bases numbered 10, after V lost 5 bases and J lost 9 bases. Germline V gene sequence: CDR1 MDHEN, CDR2 SYDVKM. There are 16 residues in the CDR3. The CDR3 DNA reads TGTGCCAGCAGTCCCCCCGGACTAGCGGGAGAGATTGAGCAGTTCTTC. As protein: CASSPPGLAGEIEQFF.

J is TRBJ2-3 and V is TRBV7-9; possible D gene TRBD2, 6 bases. Germline V CDR1 and CDR2: SEHNR, FQNEAQ (reference sequence). This CDR3 contains 14 residues. Trimming shortened V by 6 bases and J by 6 bases, and 16 bases separated the two germline ends. The CDR3 DNA reads as TGTGCCAGCAGTAACCACGGGGGTGCGGATACGCAGTATTTT. Translating it yields CASSNHGGADTQYF.

The chain couples TRBV28 to TRBJ2-3, with D maybe TRBD2 (5 bases). The CDR3 spans 16 residues. Germline lookup yields CDR1 MDHEN and CDR2 SYDVKM. V was trimmed by 5 bases and J by 2 bases, leaving 17 bases between them. CDR3 sequence (DNA): TGTGCCAGCAGTCCCAGTGGGCCGGGGATCACAGATACGCAGTATTTT. Its protein product is CASSPSGPGITDTQYF.

The chain combines TRBV23-1 with TRBJ2-1; possible D gene TRBD1, 5 bases. TRBV23-1 is sorted into the ORF group, with uncertain function. Trimming cost V 2 bases and J 0 bases, with 20 bases left between them. The CDR3 loop spans 19 amino acids. CDR3 DNA: TGCGCCAGCAGTCAACCAAAACCCCAGGGTTTGGACTCCTACAATGAGCAGTTCTTC. Encoded protein: CASSQPKPQGLDSYNEQFF.

The chain links TRBV19 to TRBJ2-1; TRBD2 aligns across 10 bases. Germline loops: CDR1 LNHDA, CDR2 SQIVND (reference sequence). With 6 bases clipped from V and 8 bases from J, the junction kept 19 bases outside the gene matches. The CDR3 runs 18 residues. The CDR3 DNA follows: TGTGCCAGTAGATCTAAAAAACAAGCGGGAGGGCCGGACTATGAGCAGTTCTTC. Encoded protein: CASRSKKQAGGPDYEQFF.

Concerning this clone itself: A read error may account for a junction end that differs from germline. CDR3 nucleotides: TGTGCTAGCAGCTTAGTTGGGGGGGGGCGAGGCTATGGCTACACCTTC. Protein product: CASSLVGGGRGYGYTF. This chain uses TRBV7-7 with TRBJ1-2; TRBD1 might be the D (6 bases). The CDR3 is 16 residues long. CDR1 is SSHAT, CDR2 FNYEAQ, per germline (reference sequence).

DNA for the CDR3: TGTGCCAGCAGCGCCGGGACAGGGTGGGGAGAGACCCAGTACTTC. Amino acid sequence: CASSAGTGWGETQYF. This chain uses TRBV9 with TRBJ2-5; TRBD1 aligns across 9 bases. The CDR3 is 15 amino acids. Germline V gene lookup returns CDR1 SGDLS and CDR2 YYNGEE. Germline trimming cut 3 bases from V and 4 bases from J; bases unmatched to any gene: 7.